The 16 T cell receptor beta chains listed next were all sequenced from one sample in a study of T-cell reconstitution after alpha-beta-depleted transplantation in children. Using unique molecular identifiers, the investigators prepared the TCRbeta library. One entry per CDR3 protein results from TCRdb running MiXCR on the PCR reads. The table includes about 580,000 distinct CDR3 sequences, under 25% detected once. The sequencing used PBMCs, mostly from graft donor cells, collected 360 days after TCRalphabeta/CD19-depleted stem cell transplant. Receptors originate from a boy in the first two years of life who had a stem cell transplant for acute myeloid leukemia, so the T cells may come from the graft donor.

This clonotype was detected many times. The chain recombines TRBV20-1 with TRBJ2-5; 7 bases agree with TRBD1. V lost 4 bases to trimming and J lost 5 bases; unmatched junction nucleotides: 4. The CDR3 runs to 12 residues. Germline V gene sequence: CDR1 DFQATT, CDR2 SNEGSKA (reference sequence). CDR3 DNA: TGCAGTGCTAACTTACAGGGGGAGACCCAGTACTTC. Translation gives CSANLQGETQYF.

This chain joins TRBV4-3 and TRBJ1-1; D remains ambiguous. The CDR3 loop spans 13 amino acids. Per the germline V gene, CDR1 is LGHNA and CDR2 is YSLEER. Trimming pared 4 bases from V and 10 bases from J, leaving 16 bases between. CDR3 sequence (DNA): TGCGCCAGCAGCCGCAGGACCTACGGAGTAGCTTTCTTT. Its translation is CASSRRTYGVAFF.

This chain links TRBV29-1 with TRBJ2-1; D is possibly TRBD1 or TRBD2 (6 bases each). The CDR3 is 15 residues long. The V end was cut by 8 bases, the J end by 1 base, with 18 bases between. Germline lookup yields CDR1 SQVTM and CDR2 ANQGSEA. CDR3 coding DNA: TGCAGCTTCTCTCGTGGGGGGCCTTCCTACAATGAGCAGTTCTTC. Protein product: CSFSRGGPSYNEQFF.

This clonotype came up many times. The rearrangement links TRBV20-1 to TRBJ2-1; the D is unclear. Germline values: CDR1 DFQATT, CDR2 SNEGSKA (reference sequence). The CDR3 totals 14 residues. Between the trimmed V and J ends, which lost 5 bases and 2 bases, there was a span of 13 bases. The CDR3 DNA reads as TGCAGTGCTCTGGTCTTTGGGGCCTACAATGAGCAGTTCTTC. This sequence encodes CSALVFGAYNEQFF.

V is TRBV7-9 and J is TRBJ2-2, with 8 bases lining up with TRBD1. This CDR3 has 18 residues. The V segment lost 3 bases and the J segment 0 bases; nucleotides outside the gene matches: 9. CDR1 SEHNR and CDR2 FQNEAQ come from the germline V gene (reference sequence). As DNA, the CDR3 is TGTGCCAGCAGCTTTTCATCGGACAGGGTTACGAACACCGGGGAGCTGTTTTTT. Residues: CASSFSSDRVTNTGELFF.

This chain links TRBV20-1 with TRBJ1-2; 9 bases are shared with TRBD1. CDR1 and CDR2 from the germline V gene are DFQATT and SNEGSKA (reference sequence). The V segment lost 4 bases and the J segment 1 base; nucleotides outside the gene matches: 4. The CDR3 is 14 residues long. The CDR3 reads CSATQGALNYGYTF. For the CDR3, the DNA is TGCAGTGCTACACAGGGGGCGCTTAACTATGGCTACACCTTC.

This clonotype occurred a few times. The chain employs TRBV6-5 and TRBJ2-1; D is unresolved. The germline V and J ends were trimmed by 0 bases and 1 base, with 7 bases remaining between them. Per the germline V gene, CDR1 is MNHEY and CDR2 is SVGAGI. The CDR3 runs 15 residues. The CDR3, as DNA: TGTGCCAGCAGTTACTCGAGGCCGTCCTACAATGAGCAGTTCTTC. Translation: CASSYSRPSYNEQFF.

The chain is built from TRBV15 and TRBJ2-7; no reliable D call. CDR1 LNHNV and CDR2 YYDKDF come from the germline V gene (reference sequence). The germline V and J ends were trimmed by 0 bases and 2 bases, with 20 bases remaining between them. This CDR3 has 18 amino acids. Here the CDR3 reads CATSRDLDPSYAAYEQYV. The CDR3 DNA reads TGTGCCACCAGCAGAGATCTGGACCCTTCCTACGCTGCCTACGAGCAGTACGTC.

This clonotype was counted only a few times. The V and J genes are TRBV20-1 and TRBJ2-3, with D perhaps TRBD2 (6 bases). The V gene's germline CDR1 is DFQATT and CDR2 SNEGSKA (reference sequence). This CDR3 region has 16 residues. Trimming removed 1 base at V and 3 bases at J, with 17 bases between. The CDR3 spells CSARGRQGGATDTQYF. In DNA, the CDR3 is TGCAGTGCTAGAGGCCGCCAAGGCGGGGCAACAGATACGCAGTATTTT.

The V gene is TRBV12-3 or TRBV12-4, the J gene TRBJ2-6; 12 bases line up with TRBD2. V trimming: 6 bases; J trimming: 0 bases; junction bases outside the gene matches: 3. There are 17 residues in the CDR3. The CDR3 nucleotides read TGTGCCAGCAGCCCTAGCGGGGGGGGCTCTGGGGCCAACGTCCTGACTTTC. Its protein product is CASSPSGGGSGANVLTF.

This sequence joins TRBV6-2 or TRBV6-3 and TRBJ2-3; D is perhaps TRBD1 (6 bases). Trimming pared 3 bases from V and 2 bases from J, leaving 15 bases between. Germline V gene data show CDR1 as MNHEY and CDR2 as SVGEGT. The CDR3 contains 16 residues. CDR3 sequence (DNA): TGTGCCAGCAGTTATCAGGGGCAGACCGTCACAGATACGCAGTATTTT. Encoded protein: CASSYQGQTVTDTQYF.

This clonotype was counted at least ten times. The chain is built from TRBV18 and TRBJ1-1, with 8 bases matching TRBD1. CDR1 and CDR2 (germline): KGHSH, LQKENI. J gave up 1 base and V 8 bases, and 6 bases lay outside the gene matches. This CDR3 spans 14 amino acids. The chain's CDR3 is CASSPGQGNTEAFF. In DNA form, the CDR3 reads TGTGCCAGCAGTCCCGGACAGGGGAACACTGAAGCTTTCTTT.

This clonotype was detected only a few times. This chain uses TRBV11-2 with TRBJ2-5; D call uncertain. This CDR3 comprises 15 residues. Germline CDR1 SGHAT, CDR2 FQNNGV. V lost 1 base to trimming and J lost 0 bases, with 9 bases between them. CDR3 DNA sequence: TGTGCCAGCAGCTTAGGTTATAGGGACCAAGAGACCCAGTACTTC. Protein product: CASSLGYRDQETQYF.

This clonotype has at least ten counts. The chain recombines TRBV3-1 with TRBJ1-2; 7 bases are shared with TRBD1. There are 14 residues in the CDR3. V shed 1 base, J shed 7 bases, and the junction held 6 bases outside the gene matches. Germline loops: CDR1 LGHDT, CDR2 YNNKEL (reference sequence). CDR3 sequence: CASSQVGTGAGYTF. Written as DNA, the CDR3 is TGTGCCAGCAGCCAAGTAGGAACAGGGGCTGGCTACACCTTC.

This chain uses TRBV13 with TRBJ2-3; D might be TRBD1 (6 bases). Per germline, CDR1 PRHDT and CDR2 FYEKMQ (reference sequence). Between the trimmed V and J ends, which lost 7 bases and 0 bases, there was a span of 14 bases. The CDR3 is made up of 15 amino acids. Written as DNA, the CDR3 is TGTGCCAGCACAAGGGGGTGGCCTAGCACAGATACGCAGTATTTT. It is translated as CASTRGWPSTDTQYF. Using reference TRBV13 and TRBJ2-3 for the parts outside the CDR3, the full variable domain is AAGVIQSPRHLIKEKRETATLKCYPIPRHDTVYWYQQGPGQDPQFLISFYEKMQSDKGSIPDRFSAQQFSDYHSELNMSSLELGDSALYFCASTRGWPSTDTQYFGPGTRLTVL.

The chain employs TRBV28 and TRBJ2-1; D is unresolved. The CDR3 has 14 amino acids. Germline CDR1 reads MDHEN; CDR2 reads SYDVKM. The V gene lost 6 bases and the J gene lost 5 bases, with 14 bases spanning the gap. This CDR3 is CASRPFIGNNEQFF. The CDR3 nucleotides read TGTGCCAGCAGACCGTTCATAGGTAACAATGAGCAGTTCTTC.